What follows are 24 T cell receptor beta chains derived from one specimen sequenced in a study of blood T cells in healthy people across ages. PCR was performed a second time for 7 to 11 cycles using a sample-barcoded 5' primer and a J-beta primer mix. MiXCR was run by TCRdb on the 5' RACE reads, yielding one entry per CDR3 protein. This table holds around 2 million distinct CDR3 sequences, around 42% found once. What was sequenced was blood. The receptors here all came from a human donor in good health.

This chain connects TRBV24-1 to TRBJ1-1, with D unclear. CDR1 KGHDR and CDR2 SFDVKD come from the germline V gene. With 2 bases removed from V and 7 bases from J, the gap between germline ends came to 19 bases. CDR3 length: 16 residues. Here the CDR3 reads CATSDSGWGSKNEAFF. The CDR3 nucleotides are TGTGCCACCAGTGATTCTGGCTGGGGATCGAAAAATGAAGCTTTCTTT.

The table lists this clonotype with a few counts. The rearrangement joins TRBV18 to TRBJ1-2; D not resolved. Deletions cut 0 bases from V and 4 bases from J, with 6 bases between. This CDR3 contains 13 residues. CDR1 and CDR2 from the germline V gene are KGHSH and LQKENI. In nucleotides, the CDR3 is TGTGCCAGCTCACCACCTGAGCGCTATGGCTACACCTTC. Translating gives CASSPPERYGYTF.

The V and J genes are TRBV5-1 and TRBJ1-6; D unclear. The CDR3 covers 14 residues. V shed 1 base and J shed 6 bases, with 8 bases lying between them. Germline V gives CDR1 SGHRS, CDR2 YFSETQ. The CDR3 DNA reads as TGCGCCAGCAGCTTGTACGGCACTAATTCACCCCTCCACTTT. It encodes CASSLYGTNSPLHF.

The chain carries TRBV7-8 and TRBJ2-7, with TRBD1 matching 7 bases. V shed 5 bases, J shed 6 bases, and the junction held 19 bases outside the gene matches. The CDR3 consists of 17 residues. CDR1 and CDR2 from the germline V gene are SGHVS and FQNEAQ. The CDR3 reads CASSPRGEAGGSFEQYF. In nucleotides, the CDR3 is TGTGCCAGCAGCCCGAGGGGCGAGGCAGGGGGATCTTTCGAGCAGTACTTC. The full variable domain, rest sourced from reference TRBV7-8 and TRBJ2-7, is GAGVSQSPRYKVAKRGQDVALRCDPISGHVSLFWYQQALGQGPEFLTYFQNEAQLDKSGLPSDRFFAERPEGSVSTLKIQRTQQEDSAVYLCASSPRGEAGGSFEQYFGPGTRLTVT.

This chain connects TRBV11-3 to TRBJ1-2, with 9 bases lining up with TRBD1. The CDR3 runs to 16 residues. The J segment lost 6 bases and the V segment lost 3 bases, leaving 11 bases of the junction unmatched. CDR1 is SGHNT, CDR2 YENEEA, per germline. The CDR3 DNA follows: TGTGCCAGCAGCTTTCCGGGACAGGGAGGTATAGATGGCTACACCTTC. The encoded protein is CASSFPGQGGIDGYTF.

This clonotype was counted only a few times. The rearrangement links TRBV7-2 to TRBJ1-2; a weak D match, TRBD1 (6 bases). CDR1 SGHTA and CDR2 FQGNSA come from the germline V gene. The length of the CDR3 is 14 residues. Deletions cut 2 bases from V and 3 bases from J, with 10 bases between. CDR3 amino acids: CASSLSYRDYGYTF. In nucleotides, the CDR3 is TGTGCCAGCAGCTTATCGTACAGGGACTATGGCTACACCTTC.

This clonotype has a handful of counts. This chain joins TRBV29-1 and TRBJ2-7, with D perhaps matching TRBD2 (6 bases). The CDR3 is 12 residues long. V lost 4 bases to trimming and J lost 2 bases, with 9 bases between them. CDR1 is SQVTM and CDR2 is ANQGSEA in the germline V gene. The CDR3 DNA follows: TGCAGCGTTGTGGAGGGAACCTACGAGCAGTACTTC. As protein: CSVVEGTYEQYF.

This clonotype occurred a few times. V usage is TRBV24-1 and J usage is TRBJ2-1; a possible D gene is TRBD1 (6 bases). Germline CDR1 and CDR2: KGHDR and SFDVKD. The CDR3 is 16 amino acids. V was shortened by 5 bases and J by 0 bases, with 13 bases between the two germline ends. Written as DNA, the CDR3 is TGTGCCACCAGTGTTGGGACAATCAGCTCCTACAATGAGCAGTTCTTC. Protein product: CATSVGTISSYNEQFF.

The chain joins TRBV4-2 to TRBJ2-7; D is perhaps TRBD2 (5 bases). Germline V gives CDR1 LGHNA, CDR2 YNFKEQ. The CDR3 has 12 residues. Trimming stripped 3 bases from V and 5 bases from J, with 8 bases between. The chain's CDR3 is CASSHRGNEQYF. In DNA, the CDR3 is TGTGCCAGCAGCCATAGAGGGAACGAGCAGTACTTC.

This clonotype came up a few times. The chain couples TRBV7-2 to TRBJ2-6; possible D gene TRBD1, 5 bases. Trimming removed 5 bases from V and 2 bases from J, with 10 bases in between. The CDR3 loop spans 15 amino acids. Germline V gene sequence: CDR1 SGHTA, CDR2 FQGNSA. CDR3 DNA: TGTGCCAGCAGCCAAGGACAAGCTGGGGCCAACGTCCTGACTTTC. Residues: CASSQGQAGANVLTF.

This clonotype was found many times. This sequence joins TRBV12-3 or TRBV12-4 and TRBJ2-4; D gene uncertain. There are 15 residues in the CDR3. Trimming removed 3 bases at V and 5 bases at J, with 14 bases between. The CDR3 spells CASSFMNRVENIQYF. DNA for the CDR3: TGTGCCAGCAGTTTTATGAATCGAGTGGAAAACATTCAGTACTTC.

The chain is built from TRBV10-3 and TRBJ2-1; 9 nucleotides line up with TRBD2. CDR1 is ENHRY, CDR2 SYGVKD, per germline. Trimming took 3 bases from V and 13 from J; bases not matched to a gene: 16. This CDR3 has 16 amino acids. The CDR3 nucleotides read TGTGCCATCAGTGATTGTCTAGCGGGGAAACAAGAGACCCAGTTCTTC. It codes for CAISDCLAGKQETQFF.

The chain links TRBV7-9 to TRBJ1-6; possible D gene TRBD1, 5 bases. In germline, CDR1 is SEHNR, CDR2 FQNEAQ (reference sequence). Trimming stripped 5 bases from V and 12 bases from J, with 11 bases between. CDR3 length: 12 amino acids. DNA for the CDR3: TGTGCCAGCAGCCCAGGGTTGGGACCCCTCCACTTT. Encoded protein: CASSPGLGPLHF.

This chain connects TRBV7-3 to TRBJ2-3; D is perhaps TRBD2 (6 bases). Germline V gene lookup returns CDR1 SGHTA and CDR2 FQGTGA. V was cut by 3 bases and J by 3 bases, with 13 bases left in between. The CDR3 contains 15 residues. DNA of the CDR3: TGTGCCAGCAGCTTGACTAGAGTTCCGACAGATACGCAGTATTTT. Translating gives CASSLTRVPTDTQYF.

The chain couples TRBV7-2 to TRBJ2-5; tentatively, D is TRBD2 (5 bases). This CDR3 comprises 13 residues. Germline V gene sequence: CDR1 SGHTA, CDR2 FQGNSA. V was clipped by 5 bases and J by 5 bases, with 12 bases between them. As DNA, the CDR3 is TGTGCCAGCAGCCAAAGACCGGGGGAGACCCAGTACTTC. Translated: CASSQRPGETQYF.

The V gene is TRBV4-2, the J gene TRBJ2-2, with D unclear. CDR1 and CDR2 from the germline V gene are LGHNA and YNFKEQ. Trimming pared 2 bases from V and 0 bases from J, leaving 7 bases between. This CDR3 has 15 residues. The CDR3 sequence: CASSQRSANTGELFF. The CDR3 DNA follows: TGTGCCAGCAGCCAACGATCTGCGAACACCGGGGAGCTGTTTTTT.

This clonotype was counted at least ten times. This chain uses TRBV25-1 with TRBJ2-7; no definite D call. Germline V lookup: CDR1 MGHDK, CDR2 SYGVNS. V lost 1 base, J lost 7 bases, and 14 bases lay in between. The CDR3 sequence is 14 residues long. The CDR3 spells CASSESDEREEQYF. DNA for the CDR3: TGTGCCAGCAGTGAATCGGATGAAAGGGAAGAGCAGTACTTC.

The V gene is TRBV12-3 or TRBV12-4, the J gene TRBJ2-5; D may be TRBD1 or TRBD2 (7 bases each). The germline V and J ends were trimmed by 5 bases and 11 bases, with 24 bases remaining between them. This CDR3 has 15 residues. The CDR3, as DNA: TGTGCCAGCAGTGTCAGGGGGGGGTCCCCCGCGGAGCAGTACTTC. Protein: CASSVRGGSPAEQYF.

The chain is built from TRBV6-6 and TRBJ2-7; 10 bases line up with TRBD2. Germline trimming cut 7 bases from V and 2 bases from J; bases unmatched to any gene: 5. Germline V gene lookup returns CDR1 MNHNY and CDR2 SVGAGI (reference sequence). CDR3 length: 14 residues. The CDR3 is CASKLAGHTYEQYF. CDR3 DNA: TGTGCCAGCAAACTAGCGGGACATACCTACGAGCAGTACTTC.

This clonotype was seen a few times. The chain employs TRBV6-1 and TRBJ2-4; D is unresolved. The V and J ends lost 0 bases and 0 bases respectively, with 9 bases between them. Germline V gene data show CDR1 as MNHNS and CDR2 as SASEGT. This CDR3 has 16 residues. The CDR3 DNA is TGTGCCAGCAGTGAAGCTCCAGGCATAGCCAAAAACATTCAGTACTTC. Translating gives CASSEAPGIAKNIQYF.

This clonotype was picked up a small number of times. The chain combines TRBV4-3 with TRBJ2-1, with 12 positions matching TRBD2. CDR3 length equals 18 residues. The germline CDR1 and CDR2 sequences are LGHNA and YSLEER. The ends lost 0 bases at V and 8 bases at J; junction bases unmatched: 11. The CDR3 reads CASSQDSTSGGSSHEQFF. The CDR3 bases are TGCGCCAGCAGCCAAGATAGTACTAGCGGGGGGAGCTCGCATGAGCAGTTCTTC.

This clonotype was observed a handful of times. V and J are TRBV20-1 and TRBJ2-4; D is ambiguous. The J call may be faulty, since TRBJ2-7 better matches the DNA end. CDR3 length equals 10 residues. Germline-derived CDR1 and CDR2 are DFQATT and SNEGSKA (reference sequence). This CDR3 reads CITNPDEQYF. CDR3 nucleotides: TGCATCACCAACCCCGACGAGCAGTACTTC.

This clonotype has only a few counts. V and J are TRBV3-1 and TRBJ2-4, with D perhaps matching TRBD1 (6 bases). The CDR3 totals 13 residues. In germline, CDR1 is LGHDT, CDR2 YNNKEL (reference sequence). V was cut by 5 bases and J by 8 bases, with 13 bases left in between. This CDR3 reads CASSIAGTYIQYF. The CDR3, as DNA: TGTGCCAGCAGCATCGCAGGGACATACATTCAGTACTTC.

The CDR3: CASSQLPVPGPHEQYF. In nucleotides, the CDR3 is TGTGCCAGCAGTCAACTACCGGTCCCGGGACCCCACGAGCAGTACTTC. The J gene is TRBJ2-7, the V gene TRBV5-5; either TRBD1 or TRBD2 may supply D (5 bases each). The germline gives CDR1 SGHKS, CDR2 YYEKEE (reference sequence). The ends were cut back, 5 bases at V and 5 bases at J, with 23 bases in the middle. This CDR3 has 16 residues.